Listed below are T cell receptor beta chains from one sample, sequenced in a study of T cell responses to AZD1222 COVID-19 vaccine. TCRdb's table, derived via immunoSEQ multiplex PCR, lists solely in-frame clones and lacks some. The data hold fewer than 130,000 clones, with around 80% observed a single time. The sample consisted of peripheral blood, taken on day 0 of AZD1222 vaccination. All receptors come from an adult in good health. Both conserved end residues are part of each CDR3. D genes are given only for firm matches. Size values are once, few and many counts, or a class for expanded clones, and some rows have none.

cdr3_nt: TGTGCCAGCAGCTTTAGAGGGAGCACTGAAGCTTTCTTT
cdr3_aa: CASSFRGSTEAFF
v_call: TRBV7-2
j_call: TRBJ1-1
d_call: .
clone_size: .

cdr3_nt: TGCGCCAGCAGCTTCGACGGGAATTCACCCCTCCACTTT
cdr3_aa: CASSFDGNSPLHF
v_call: TRBV5-1
j_call: TRBJ1-6
d_call: .
clone_size: .

cdr3_nt: TGTGCCACCAGCAGAGACGACGGGGGAGCGAGTTCCTACGAGCAGTACTTC
cdr3_aa: CATSRDDGGASSYEQYF
v_call: TRBV15
j_call: TRBJ2-7
d_call: .
clone_size: .

cdr3_nt: TGTGCCAGCAGTGACGGAGTACCAGGAAACACCATATATTTT
cdr3_aa: CASSDGVPGNTIYF
v_call: TRBV6-4
j_call: TRBJ1-3
d_call: .
clone_size: .

cdr3_nt: TGTGCCAGCAGCTTGACGGCTGAGCAGTACTTC
cdr3_aa: CASSLTAEQYF
v_call: TRBV5-5
j_call: TRBJ2-7
d_call: .
clone_size: .

cdr3_nt: TGTGCCAGCACCACTGGGACAGGGGGAGGGGAGCTGTTTTTT
cdr3_aa: CASTTGTGGGELFF
v_call: TRBV28
j_call: TRBJ2-2
d_call: TRBD1
clone_size: .

cdr3_nt: TGTGCCAGCAGCGCCCAAACCGGGACTAGCGGGACCACAGATACGCAGTATTTT
cdr3_aa: CASSAQTGTSGTTDTQYF
v_call: TRBV9
j_call: TRBJ2-3
d_call: TRBD2
clone_size: .

cdr3_nt: TGCGCCAGCAGTCTCAGTGGCCCCACAGATACGCAGTATTTT
cdr3_aa: CASSLSGPTDTQYF
v_call: TRBV10-2
j_call: TRBJ2-3
d_call: .
clone_size: .

cdr3_nt: TGCGCCAGCAGCCAAGGCTTCGGGGGGACTAATGAAAAACTGTTTTTT
cdr3_aa: CASSQGFGGTNEKLFF
v_call: TRBV4-3
j_call: TRBJ1-4
d_call: .
clone_size: .

cdr3_nt: TGTGCCAGCAGCTTAGCCACAGGGGGACGCAGCTACACCTTC
cdr3_aa: CASSLATGGRSYTF
v_call: TRBV7-2
j_call: TRBJ1-2
d_call: TRBD1
clone_size: .

cdr3_nt: TGTGCCAGCAGCTTGGGACAGGGACTTTTGGCGGGAAACACCATATATTTT
cdr3_aa: CASSLGQGLLAGNTIYF
v_call: TRBV5-8
j_call: TRBJ1-3
d_call: TRBD1
clone_size: .

cdr3_nt: TGTGCCAGCAGTCTTATGGAGGTTCAGCCCCAGCATTTT
cdr3_aa: CASSLMEVQPQHF
v_call: TRBV2
j_call: TRBJ1-5
d_call: .
clone_size: .

cdr3_nt: TGCGCCAGCAGCCGCGGGACCGGGACCCCCGGTAAGGATACGCAGTATTTT
cdr3_aa: CASSRGTGTPGKDTQYF
v_call: TRBV4-3
j_call: TRBJ2-3
d_call: .
clone_size: .

cdr3_nt: TGCGCCAGCAACCCGGGACAGCCACCCTACGAGCAGTACTTC
cdr3_aa: CASNPGQPPYEQYF
v_call: TRBV5-1
j_call: TRBJ2-7
d_call: TRBD1
clone_size: .

cdr3_nt: TGTGCCAGCAGCCCGGGACAGGGAGCAGATACGCAGTATTTT
cdr3_aa: CASSPGQGADTQYF
v_call: TRBV9
j_call: TRBJ2-3
d_call: TRBD1
clone_size: .

cdr3_nt: TGTGCCAGCAGCTCGGACAGACTCTATGGCTACACCTTC
cdr3_aa: CASSSDRLYGYTF
v_call: TRBV7-9
j_call: TRBJ1-2
d_call: .
clone_size: once

cdr3_nt: TGTGCCAGCAGTTACACATCCCAGCCAAATTCACCCCTCCACTTT
cdr3_aa: CASSYTSQPNSPLHF
v_call: TRBV6-5
j_call: TRBJ1-6
d_call: .
clone_size: .

cdr3_nt: TGTGCCAGTACGAGGGGGATACTCAATCAGCCCCAGCATTTT
cdr3_aa: CASTRGILNQPQHF
v_call: TRBV19
j_call: TRBJ1-5
d_call: .
clone_size: .

cdr3_nt: TGTGCCAGCTCGGCCCCTGACGGGGGAAGTACTGAAGCTTTCTTT
cdr3_aa: CASSAPDGGSTEAFF
v_call: TRBV18
j_call: TRBJ1-1
d_call: .
clone_size: few

cdr3_nt: TGTGCCAGCAGCCTAGGGGCAGGGAGCTCCTACGAGCAGTACTTC
cdr3_aa: CASSLGAGSSYEQYF
v_call: TRBV9
j_call: TRBJ2-7
d_call: .
clone_size: .

cdr3_nt: TGTGCCAGCAGCTTAGGTCGAGTAGCGGGGGGGCTTGAGACCCAGTACTTC
cdr3_aa: CASSLGRVAGGLETQYF
v_call: TRBV7-9
j_call: TRBJ2-5
d_call: TRBD2
clone_size: .

cdr3_nt: TGTGCCAGCAGTCCCCGGGAGACCCAGTACTTC
cdr3_aa: CASSPRETQYF
v_call: TRBV28
j_call: TRBJ2-5
d_call: .
clone_size: .

cdr3_nt: TGTGCCAGCAGCTTGGGGGGGAGTTTAGCTAACTATGGCTACACCTTC
cdr3_aa: CASSLGGSLANYGYTF
v_call: TRBV5-4
j_call: TRBJ1-2
d_call: .
clone_size: .

cdr3_nt: TGTGCTTATAAACGCGGTTTGAACACCGGGGAGCTGTTTTTT
cdr3_aa: CAYKRGLNTGELFF
v_call: TRBV30
j_call: TRBJ2-2
d_call: .
clone_size: .

cdr3_nt: TGCGCCAGCAGCCAAAGCGGGGGGGGATTATACGAGCAGTACTTC
cdr3_aa: CASSQSGGGLYEQYF
v_call: TRBV4-3
j_call: TRBJ2-7
d_call: TRBD2
clone_size: .

cdr3_nt: TGCGCCAGCAGAAGGGACAGACTCGCTGAAGCTTTCTTT
cdr3_aa: CASRRDRLAEAFF
v_call: TRBV10-2
j_call: TRBJ1-1
d_call: TRBD1
clone_size: .

cdr3_nt: TGTGCCAGCAGTGGACAGGGGGCAACTAATGAAAAACTGTTTTTT
cdr3_aa: CASSGQGATNEKLFF
v_call: TRBV2
j_call: TRBJ1-4
d_call: TRBD1
clone_size: .

cdr3_nt: TGTGCCACCAGTGGTCTCCGGGGGGGGAGCTATGGCTACACCTTC
cdr3_aa: CATSGLRGGSYGYTF
v_call: TRBV24-1
j_call: TRBJ1-2
d_call: .
clone_size: .

cdr3_nt: TGTGCCAGCAGCTTGGAGGGGGCGCGGGCTGAAGCTTTCTTT
cdr3_aa: CASSLEGARAEAFF
v_call: TRBV7-9
j_call: TRBJ1-1
d_call: TRBD1
clone_size: .

cdr3_nt: TGTGCCAGCAGCTTAGACGTCTGGTACAATGAGCAGTTCTTC
cdr3_aa: CASSLDVWYNEQFF
v_call: TRBV11-3
j_call: TRBJ2-1
d_call: .
clone_size: .

cdr3_nt: TGTGCCAGCAGGCGGGACAGCTCTGGAAACACCATATATTTT
cdr3_aa: CASRRDSSGNTIYF
v_call: TRBV6-5
j_call: TRBJ1-3
d_call: TRBD1
clone_size: .

cdr3_nt: TGTGCCAGCTCACCATATAGGAACTTGCAGCACAATGAGCAGTTCTTC
cdr3_aa: CASSPYRNLQHNEQFF
v_call: TRBV18
j_call: TRBJ2-1
d_call: .
clone_size: .

cdr3_nt: TGTGCCACCAGTGACAACGGGAAACAGGGACACACTGAAGCTTTCTTT
cdr3_aa: CATSDNGKQGHTEAFF
v_call: TRBV24-1
j_call: TRBJ1-1
d_call: .
clone_size: .